A selection of T cell receptor beta chains follows, all from one sample in a study of cytomegalovirus exposure and HLA in healthy donors. Sequencing was performed with immunoSEQ multiplex PCR; in TCRdb, only in-frame clones are kept and a portion is missing. Of some 100,000 clones listed, roughly 77% are singletons. Sequencing was carried out using PBMCs. These TCRs come from a woman between 45 and 60 years old in good health and CMV-seropositive. Each CDR3 is given with its conserved first and last residue.

J,V,CDR3
TRBJ2-5,TRBV6-5,CASTLSTGRKTQYF
TRBJ2-1,TRBV19,CASGGLAEINNEQFF
TRBJ2-3,TRBV11-2,CASSLIVGSLHTQYF
TRBJ1-2,TRBV7-9,CASSLGGRGTTEGYTF
TRBJ2-1,TRBV7-3,CASSSPTSGTRNEQFF
TRBJ2-7,TRBV7-9,CASSLVSGDEQYF
TRBJ1-2,TRBV19,CASSISGNRANYGYTF
TRBJ1-2,TRBV4-1,CASSQGWGGTGSGSYTF
TRBJ1-4,TRBV7-9,CASSPDGGLGEKLFF
TRBJ2-3,TRBV5-1,CASSLWGGSRDTQYF
TRBJ2-7,TRBV20-1,CSARVGAEQYF
TRBJ1-1,TRBV7-9,CASSLAQGAWDTEAFF
TRBJ1-4,TRBV18,CASSPRRTGELATNEKLFF
TRBJ2-1,TRBV10-2,CASSESKIQRLYNEQFF
TRBJ2-2,TRBV18,CASSPGTPQQGELFF
TRBJ1-1,TRBV19,CASSIQGSMNTEAFF
TRBJ2-1,TRBV5-1,CASSLGQGMGNEQFF
TRBJ1-6,TRBV6-1,CASRRNLEADSPLHF
-,TRBV5-6,CASSWGRASYEQYF
TRBJ2-1,TRBV27,CASSYSGTVFREQFF
TRBJ1-1,TRBV6-5,CASNPSGDTEAFF
TRBJ1-1,TRBV18,CASSSGQGKGNTEAFF
TRBJ1-1,TRBV30,CAWKRAETEAFF
TRBJ2-1,TRBV11-2,CASSLGGGPYNEQFF
TRBJ2-7,TRBV29-1,CSVEAAGGGLTYEQYF
TRBJ1-5,TRBV27,CASSLSGFNQPQHF
TRBJ2-3,TRBV18,CASSPLRDTQYF
TRBJ2-7,TRBV30,CAWSGSGGFYEQYF
TRBJ2-3,TRBV19,CASSVGSGSRPDTQYF
TRBJ1-1,TRBV5-1,CASSSGQTNTEAFF
TRBJ2-7,TRBV19,CASTVRWGTSVEQYF
TRBJ2-3,TRBV5-4,CASSLQTDTQYF
TRBJ1-1,TRBV14,CASSQSRGRGTEAFF
TRBJ1-3,TRBV14,CASSPLAASGNTIYF
TRBJ1-3,TRBV30,CAWATGSGNTIYF
TRBJ1-5,TRBV5-1,CASRSGQGIDQPQHF
TRBJ1-5,TRBV2,CASSVERGGQPQHF
TRBJ2-7,TRBV6-1,CASSEPPRTILWEQYF
TRBJ1-5,TRBV2,CASTRTETSNQPQHF
TRBJ1-2,TRBV6-1,CASSLKTALNYGYTF
TRBJ1-1,TRBV19,CASPPAGRSNTEAFF
TRBJ2-2,TRBV29-1,CSVEDLPDRAKNTGELFF
TRBJ2-6,TRBV4-2,CASSQVTSSGANVLTF
TRBJ2-1,TRBV7-3,CASSLLAGGPNEQFF
TRBJ1-2,TRBV18,CASSPPGTGGVLGGYTF
TRBJ2-1,TRBV4-1,CASSPKRAGGALNEQFF
TRBJ2-1,TRBV27,CASSSWTSGRNYNEQFF
TRBJ2-3,TRBV15,CATNFGATDTQYF
TRBJ2-7,TRBV9,CASSVEDSYEQYF
TRBJ2-7,TRBV29-1,CSVWPQQGSYEQYF
TRBJ2-7,TRBV5-5,CASSWGTSGTYEQYF
TRBJ1-1,TRBV6-5,CASSLTGAGTEAFF
TRBJ1-1,TRBV14,CASSQYSGTEAFF
TRBJ2-7,TRBV6-5,CASSYSGTGGYEQYF
TRBJ2-7,TRBV19,CASSQSGLAGGSEQYF
TRBJ1-3,TRBV9,CASSVAGAGNTIYF
TRBJ1-4,TRBV10-3,CAISPGQGRRATNEKLFF
TRBJ1-2,TRBV6-5,CASRRQGTPGYGYTF